These 6 T cell receptor beta chains share one sample of origin, sequenced in a study of T cell responses to AZD1222 COVID-19 vaccine. Some clones are missing from TCRdb's copy, which holds only in-frame ones; the method was immunoSEQ multiplex PCR. The table has 90,000 to 130,000 clones, roughly nine tenths seen once; the top ten hold around 1.7%. The source was peripheral blood, collected on day 0 of AZD1222 vaccination. The origin of the receptors is an adult in good health.

The gene calls are TRBV7-9 and TRBJ2-7, with no clear D. V shed 3 bases and J shed 0 bases, with 3 bases lying between them. Germline-derived CDR1 and CDR2 are SEHNR and FQNEAQ (reference sequence). The CDR3 sequence is 12 residues long. The CDR3 here is CASSFSSYEQYF. The CDR3 bases are TGTGCCAGCAGCTTCAGCTCCTACGAGCAGTACTTC.

The rearrangement joins TRBV28 to TRBJ1-3, with 9 bases matching TRBD1. V was pared by 6 bases and J by 3 bases, with 6 bases of the junction left unmatched. Germline V gene sequence: CDR1 MDHEN, CDR2 SYDVKM. The CDR3 covers 15 residues. DNA for the CDR3: TGTGCCAGCAGCCCACAGGGGGCTCTTGGAAACACCATATATTTT. The encoded protein is CASSPQGALGNTIYF.

As regards this clone: Relative to the germline gene, one junction end is altered; a read error may explain this. The chain couples TRBV5-1 to TRBJ2-2; 12 bases fit TRBD2. The CDR3 is made up of 18 amino acids. Germline CDR1 SGHRS, CDR2 YFSETQ. The CDR3 DNA sequence: TGCGCCCGCAGCGCCTCTAGCGGGGGGGCCTTGCGAACCGGGGAGCTGTTTTTT. This sequence encodes CARSASSGGALRTGELFF.

In this sample, this clone turned up once. The chain combines TRBV15 with TRBJ2-7, with D unclear. The length of the CDR3 is 14 residues. Trimming removed 0 bases from V and 2 bases from J, with 8 bases in between. Germline CDR1 reads LNHNV; CDR2 reads YYDKDF (reference sequence). The CDR3 DNA reads TGTGCCACCAGCAGAGATTCACAAACCTACGAGCAGTACTTC. It specifies CATSRDSQTYEQYF. Variable domain in full (rest from reference TRBV15 and TRBJ2-7): DAMVIQNPRYQVTQFGKPVTLSCSQTLNHNVMYWYQQKSSQAPKLLFHYYDKDFNNEADTPDNFQSRRPNTSFCFLDIRSPGLGDTAMYLCATSRDSQTYEQYFGPGTRLTVT.

The chain's CDR3 is CASSLGSSVNTEAFF. CDR3 nucleotides: TGCGCCAGCAGCTTGGGGAGTAGCGTAAACACTGAAGCTTTCTTT. The chain uses TRBV5-1 and TRBJ1-1; D gene ambiguous. Germline assignment: CDR1 SGHRS and CDR2 YFSETQ. The CDR3 loop spans 15 amino acids. The V gene lost 0 bases and the J gene lost 2 bases, with 11 bases spanning the gap.

The chain joins TRBV5-4 to TRBJ2-1, with D perhaps TRBD2 (5 bases). With 6 bases removed from V and 4 bases from J, the gap between germline ends came to 11 bases. This CDR3 has 13 residues. Germline CDR1 reads SGHNT; CDR2 reads YYREEE (reference sequence). The CDR3 nucleotides read TGTGCCAGCACCCACCCGGGGTACAATGAGCAGTTCTTC. It specifies CASTHPGYNEQFF.